This T cell receptor beta chain stems from a study of T cell responses to AZD1222 COVID-19 vaccine. Study-wide findings and caveats: Nearly half of the spike-specific TCRs reportedly recognize variant regions that carry no mutations. Baseline serology detected seropositivity in only 5 or 6 AZD1222 recipients. Spike-specific TCR breadth and depth rose after two AZD1222 doses.

This clone appeared a few times. What it binds is not known. With 1 base clipped from V and 8 bases from J, the junction kept 10 bases outside the gene matches. Germline CDR1 LGHNA, CDR2 YSLEER. CDR3 length equals 17 residues. Here immunoSEQ multiplex PCR was the method, and the copy in TCRdb shows in-frame clones only, minus some. The sample holds about 150,000 clones, about nine tenths seen once. The TCR originated in an adult who received the AZD1222 COVID-19 vaccine. Sequenced here: peripheral blood, sampled 28 days after the second AZD1222 dose. V gene TRBV4-3 combines with J gene TRBJ2-1; 11 bases fit TRBD2. The CDR3: CASSQGGGSGRVDEQFF. For the CDR3, the DNA is TGCGCCAGCAGCCAAGGCGGTGGTAGCGGGAGGGTGGATGAGCAGTTCTTC.